Each of the 8 T cell receptor beta chains below was sequenced from the same sample in a study of beta chain features in type 1 diabetes. Expressed TCRB transcripts were sequenced after all isolated RNA was converted to cDNA. Using immunoSEQ multiplex PCR, the repertoire was profiled, and TCRdb retains in-frame clones only, with some absent. Among a few hundred thousand clones, 9.6% were seen once, and the ten largest hold approximately 0.03%. The sample taken for sequencing was naive CD4+ T cells from blood. The origin of the receptors is a woman aged 18-29 years in good health.

This clone was counted a few times. The chain is built from TRBV19 and TRBJ1-1; TRBD1 matches 7 bases. The CDR3 sequence is 14 residues long. J lost 4 bases, V lost 3 bases, and 5 bases had no gene match. The germline CDR1 and CDR2 sequences are LNHDA and SQIVND (reference sequence). CDR3 in amino acids: CASSIDQGVTEAFF. The DNA of the CDR3 is TGTGCCAGTAGTATCGACCAGGGGGTCACTGAAGCTTTCTTT.

The V call is TRBV30, the J call TRBJ2-2; 11 bases agree with TRBD1. This CDR3 contains 17 residues. V lost 8 bases to trimming and J lost 4 bases; unmatched junction nucleotides: 15. Germline assignment: CDR1 GTSNPN and CDR2 SVGIG (reference sequence). CDR3 region: CAGSLWGQGVGTGELFF. CDR3 sequence (DNA): TGTGCCGGGTCATTGTGGGGACAGGGGGTCGGCACCGGGGAGCTGTTTTTT.

This chain joins TRBV18 and TRBJ2-7; 7 bases line up with TRBD1. The CDR3 contains 15 residues. V shed 3 bases, J shed 0 bases, and the junction held 5 bases outside the gene matches. Germline-derived CDR1 and CDR2 are KGHSH and LQKENI. The CDR3 nucleotides are TGTGCCAGCTCACCTCCGGGACAGAGCTCCTACGAGCAGTACTTC. Translated, it gives CASSPPGQSSYEQYF.

This clone was detected a few times. This chain uses TRBV29-1 with TRBJ1-1; D remains unclear. The ends were cut back, 7 bases at V and 1 base at J, with 13 bases in the middle. Germline CDR1 reads SQVTM; CDR2 reads ANQGSEA. The CDR3 has 13 amino acids. For the CDR3, the DNA is TGCAGCGCTGGTAGGCGGCAGAACACTGAAGCTTTCTTT. Translating it yields CSAGRRQNTEAFF.

This clone was observed a handful of times. This chain connects TRBV30 to TRBJ1-5; D is unclear. There are 14 residues in the CDR3. The germline CDR1 and CDR2 sequences are GTSNPN and SVGIG (reference sequence). Between the trimmed V and J ends, which lost 0 bases and 1 base, there was a span of 7 bases. In nucleotides, the CDR3 is TGTGCCTGGAGTGTACGGTTGAGCAATCAGCCCCAGCATTTT. It specifies CAWSVRLSNQPQHF.

This clone was found once. Relative to the germline gene, one junction end is altered; a read error may explain this. This chain joins TRBV19 and TRBJ1-2; D gene uncertain. The CDR3 loop spans 13 amino acids. The germline gives CDR1 LNHDA, CDR2 SQIVND (reference sequence). As DNA, the CDR3 is TGTGCCAGTAGCATAGAAGAGGGCTATGGCTACACCTTC. Protein sequence: CASSIEEGYGYTF.

V usage is TRBV23-1 and J usage is TRBJ1-5; D unresolved. TRBV23-1 is flagged as an ORF with uncertain function. This CDR3 spans 14 amino acids. Trimming removed 2 bases at V and 0 bases at J, with 5 bases between. CDR3 loop: CASSQQFSNQPQHF. As DNA, the CDR3 is TGCGCCAGCAGTCAACAATTTAGCAATCAGCCCCAGCATTTT.

The chain has TRBV30 and TRBJ2-7; 12 nucleotides match TRBD2. The length of the CDR3 is 16 residues. Unmatched junction bases numbered 12, after V lost 0 bases and J lost 9 bases. CDR1 GTSNPN and CDR2 SVGIG come from the germline V gene (reference sequence). CDR3 sequence reads: CAWSVRRLAGGPRQYF. CDR3 nucleotide sequence: TGTGCCTGGAGTGTACGAAGGCTAGCGGGAGGGCCGAGGCAGTACTTC.